The 22 T cell receptor beta chains in this list originate from one sample, sequenced in a study of blood T cell repertoires in COVID-19. Only in-frame clones appear in the TCRdb table, and some are missing; sequencing was by immunoSEQ multiplex PCR. The data contain some 100,000 clones, just under 85% of them singletons. Sequenced material: peripheral blood. These receptors all stem from a man in his fifties with active or convalescent COVID-19.

The rearrangement joins TRBV19 to TRBJ2-2; 9 bases are a match to TRBD2. The CDR3 is 15 amino acids. Germline V gives CDR1 LNHDA, CDR2 SQIVND (reference sequence). V shed 4 bases and J 1 base; nucleotides not matched to a gene: 1. CDR3 coding DNA: TGTGCCAGTAGTAAGACTAGCGGGAACACCGGGGAGCTGTTTTTT. Protein sequence: CASSKTSGNTGELFF.

The chain couples TRBV19 to TRBJ2-5; possibly TRBD1 for D (5 bases). This CDR3 comprises 14 residues. V shed 1 base and J shed 5 bases, with 11 bases lying between them. Germline V CDR1 and CDR2: LNHDA, SQIVND (reference sequence). The CDR3 sequence is CASSIVGARETQYF. The CDR3 DNA reads TGTGCCAGTAGTATAGTTGGGGCTCGGGAGACCCAGTACTTC.

The V gene is TRBV6-7, the J gene TRBJ1-4; 9 positions agree with TRBD1. TRBV6-7 is assigned to the ORF class and has an uncertain function. The CDR3 totals 17 residues. J gave up 1 base and V 0 bases, and 3 bases lay outside the gene matches. The chain's CDR3 is CASSYSLDRGTNEKLFF. The DNA for the CDR3 is TGTGCCAGCAGTTACTCCCTGGACAGGGGAACTAATGAAAAACTGTTTTTT.

This chain joins TRBV9 and TRBJ2-2, with TRBD1 matching over 9 bases. The trim removed 0 bases at V and 7 bases at J, leaving 10 bases unmatched. This CDR3 comprises 17 residues. Germline V CDR1 and CDR2: SGDLS, YYNGEE. The CDR3 region has the DNA TGTGCCAGCAGCGTAGAGGGAGGGACAGGGCTGGTCGGGGAGCTGTTTTTT. Translation gives CASSVEGGTGLVGELFF.

J is TRBJ2-7 and V is TRBV5-1; perhaps TRBD2 as D (5 bases). With 2 bases removed from V and 3 bases from J, the gap between germline ends came to 9 bases. CDR1 and CDR2 from the germline V gene are SGHRS and YFSETQ. There are 13 residues in the CDR3. The CDR3 sequence is CASSLAEDYEQYF. In nucleotides, the CDR3 is TGCGCCAGCAGCTTAGCGGAGGACTACGAGCAGTACTTC.

The DNA for the CDR3 is TGTGCCAGCAGCTACGGGACAGGGGAAGTAGCTTTCTTT. This gives the protein CASSYGTGEVAFF. J is TRBJ1-1 and V is TRBV27; 10 positions agree with TRBD1. J was trimmed by 10 bases and V by 6 bases; bases with no gene match: 8. The germline V gene has CDR1 MNHEY and CDR2 SMNVEV (reference sequence). CDR3 size: 13 residues.

The rearrangement joins TRBV9 to TRBJ2-3, with 10 nucleotides matching TRBD2. Germline loops: CDR1 SGDLS, CDR2 YYNGEE. This CDR3 has 17 amino acids. With V trimmed by 5 bases and J by 0 bases, 9 bases remained unmatched. The CDR3 spells CASSPSGRVPSTDTQYF. The CDR3 bases are TGTGCCAGCAGTCCGAGCGGGAGGGTCCCCAGCACAGATACGCAGTATTTT.

The chain is built from TRBV5-4 and TRBJ1-1; no definite D call. This CDR3 spans 13 amino acids. Germline values: CDR1 SGHNT, CDR2 YYREEE (reference sequence). Trimming removed 3 bases from V and 4 bases from J, with 10 bases in between. The CDR3 loop is CASSYSIGTEAFF. CDR3 coding DNA: TGTGCCAGCAGCTACTCGATTGGCACTGAAGCTTTCTTT.

The sample holds one count of this clone. This rearrangement joins TRBV18 to TRBJ2-2; D gene unclear. The CDR3 is made up of 14 amino acids. The germline V gene encodes CDR1 KGHSH and CDR2 LQKENI. Trimming took off 3 bases at V and 0 bases at J, with 5 bases between the two ends. The CDR3 DNA sequence: TGTGCCAGCTCACCGACACCGAACACCGGGGAGCTGTTTTTT. Its translation is CASSPTPNTGELFF.

The chain is built from TRBV10-3 and TRBJ2-4; the D is unclear. Between the trimmed V and J ends, which lost 8 bases and 1 base, there was a span of 15 bases. The CDR3 is 15 amino acids. Germline lookup yields CDR1 ENHRY and CDR2 SYGVKD. The CDR3: CAIGQIRLAKNIQYF. CDR3 bases: TGTGCCATCGGGCAAATCCGTCTGGCCAAAAACATTCAGTACTTC.

The rearrangement uses TRBV28 and TRBJ1-2; 8 bases align to TRBD1. CDR1 and CDR2 from the germline V gene are MDHEN and SYDVKM. Trimming at V came to 2 bases and at J to 4 bases, leaving 6 bases not matched to a gene. The CDR3 is made up of 15 amino acids. The CDR3 sequence is CASSLQGARSYGYTF. In DNA form, the CDR3 reads TGTGCCAGCAGTTTACAGGGGGCTAGGAGCTATGGCTACACCTTC.

With regard to this clone: Other nucleotide sequences in the sample specify the same CDR3. CDR3 residues: CASSSWTGENTEAFF. CDR3 coding DNA: TGTGCCAGCAGCTCCTGGACAGGGGAGAACACTGAAGCTTTCTTT. The gene calls are TRBV14 and TRBJ1-1; 9 bases match TRBD1. J was trimmed by 1 base and V by 5 bases; bases with no gene match: 5. The CDR3 covers 15 residues. Germline V gives CDR1 SGHDN, CDR2 FVKESK.

This clone has more than one count but fewer than ten. The chain uses TRBV5-4 and TRBJ1-1; D is possibly TRBD1 (6 bases). The CDR3 runs 15 residues. Germline assignment: CDR1 SGHNT and CDR2 YYREEE (reference sequence). With 4 bases removed from V and 0 bases from J, the gap between germline ends came to 13 bases. In DNA form, the CDR3 reads TGTGCCAGCAGCGAGGGCGGACAGATGAACACTGAAGCTTTCTTT. Encoded protein: CASSEGGQMNTEAFF.

The chain uses TRBV6-5 and TRBJ1-4; 7 nucleotides match TRBD1. V gave up 5 bases and J gave up 3 bases; unmatched junction bases: 3. CDR1 MNHEY and CDR2 SVGAGI come from the germline V gene. The length of the CDR3 is 14 residues. CDR3 amino acids: CASSRQGSNEKLFF. Here the CDR3 DNA reads TGTGCCAGCAGTAGACAGGGATCTAATGAAAAACTGTTTTTT.

The CDR3 spells CASSLAGDKAHEQYF. DNA of the CDR3: TGTGCCAGCAGCTTAGCGGGGGACAAGGCCCACGAGCAGTACTTC. This chain connects TRBV7-9 to TRBJ2-7, with a weak D call TRBD1 (6 bases). V was clipped by 0 bases and J by 5 bases, with 14 bases between them. CDR1 is SEHNR, CDR2 FQNEAQ, per germline (reference sequence). This CDR3 is built from 15 residues.

The chain links TRBV15 to TRBJ1-3, with D perhaps TRBD1 (5 bases). V shed 1 base and J shed 0 bases, with 16 bases lying between them. The CDR3 is 18 residues long. The V gene's germline CDR1 is LNHNV and CDR2 YYDKDF (reference sequence). CDR3 coding DNA: TGTGCCACCAGCAGAGCTCCAGGGACTTCGGGCTCTGGAAACACCATATATTTT. Its translation: CATSRAPGTSGSGNTIYF.

This sequence joins TRBV23-1 and TRBJ2-7, with D hard to call. TRBV23-1 is an ORF, and what it does is uncertain. The CDR3 spans 10 residues. The V end lost 4 bases, the J end lost 6 bases, and 4 bases lay between the germline ends. The CDR3 DNA reads as TGCGCCAGCAGTCGGAGCGAGCAGTACTTC. It specifies CASSRSEQYF.

V is TRBV13 and J is TRBJ2-7; 11 nucleotides agree with TRBD2. After removal of 5 bases from V and 2 bases from J, the junction contained 8 bases not matched to a gene. The CDR3 sequence is 16 residues long. From germline, CDR1 is PRHDT and CDR2 FYEKMQ (reference sequence). This CDR3 reads CASSRRTSGPPYEQYF. CDR3 bases: TGTGCCAGCAGCAGGAGGACTAGCGGGCCTCCCTACGAGCAGTACTTC.

This chain links TRBV27 with TRBJ2-7; D call uncertain. Germline CDR1 MNHEY, CDR2 SMNVEV (reference sequence). This CDR3 is 16 amino acids long. V shed 2 bases and J shed 0 bases, with 14 bases lying between them. For the CDR3, the DNA is TGTGCCAGCAGTTTACTCGGGTCGGGTAGCTCCTACGAGCAGTACTTC. This codes for CASSLLGSGSSYEQYF.

The rearrangement uses TRBV7-9 and TRBJ2-3, with 8 nucleotides matching TRBD2. The V segment lost 5 bases and the J segment 1 base; nucleotides outside the gene matches: 2. CDR1 is SEHNR, CDR2 FQNEAQ, per germline (reference sequence). The CDR3 is 14 residues long. The CDR3 nucleotides read TGTGCCAGCAGCGAGACTAGCGGCACAGATACGCAGTATTTT. It translates to CASSETSGTDTQYF.

This rearrangement joins TRBV5-4 to TRBJ2-4, with D maybe TRBD2 (6 bases). V was pared by 1 base and J by 6 bases, with 20 bases between. Looked up from germline, CDR1 is SGHNT and CDR2 is YYREEE (reference sequence). The CDR3 spans 17 residues. CDR3 coding DNA: TGTGCCAGCAGCTTGTTTTCTTCTTCCGGGGGAAGAAACATTCAGTACTTC. It encodes CASSLFSSSGGRNIQYF.

The rearrangement uses TRBV6-6 and TRBJ1-5; D is ambiguous. Trimming pared 5 bases from V and 0 bases from J, leaving 8 bases between. The CDR3 has 14 amino acids. Germline CDR1 MNHNY, CDR2 SVGAGI (reference sequence). The CDR3 loop is CASSRPGSNQPQHF. CDR3 DNA: TGTGCCAGCAGTCGGCCAGGTAGCAATCAGCCCCAGCATTTT.